This passage covers 23 T cell receptor beta chains from one sample sequenced in a study of T-cell memory formation after mild COVID-19. TCRdb re-analysed the 5' RACE reads in MiXCR, keeping a single row per CDR3 protein. The sample has around 250,000 distinct CDR3 sequences, approximately 10% seen once. The specimen was PBMCs or a T cell subset sorted from them (not recorded which). The receptors shown here come from a man aged 18 to 30 who had mild COVID-19 (a few samples of this study predate the infection). Cell type and time point are not known.

V is TRBV29-1 and J is TRBJ2-3; weak D call: TRBD2 (5 bases). The CDR3 spans 14 residues. Germline V gives CDR1 SQVTM, CDR2 ANQGSEA. Trimming left V 7 bases short and J 3 bases short, with 17 bases between. CDR3 sequence (DNA): TGCAGCGCCCCACCCCCCGGGGTGACAGATACGCAGTATTTT. Amino acids: CSAPPPGVTDTQYF.

This clonotype was recorded a few times. The CDR3 is CASSRSESLAESYEQYF. CDR3 DNA: TGTGCCAGCAGCCGTTCCGAATCACTAGCGGAATCCTACGAGCAGTACTTC. The J gene is TRBJ2-7, the V gene TRBV6-2 or TRBV6-3; 8 bases match TRBD2. Per the germline V gene, CDR1 is MNHEY and CDR2 is SVGEGT. The ends lost 6 bases at V and 1 base at J; junction bases unmatched: 14. CDR3 length: 17 amino acids.

In its sample, this clonotype was seen a few times. The V call is TRBV6-2 or TRBV6-3, the J call TRBJ2-7; 8 nucleotides align to TRBD1. Germline CDR1 reads MNHEY; CDR2 reads SVGEGT. This CDR3 spans 11 amino acids. The trim removed 7 bases at V and 10 bases at J, leaving 6 bases unmatched. The CDR3 DNA follows: TGTGCCAGCAATGAGCAGGGGGCCCAGTACTTC. It translates to CASNEQGAQYF.

The V and J genes are TRBV6-2 or TRBV6-3 and TRBJ2-7, with 8 bases matching TRBD2. Trimming took 6 bases from V and 1 from J; bases not matched to a gene: 17. The CDR3 is 18 amino acids. CDR1 is MNHEY and CDR2 is SVGEGT in the germline V gene. CDR3 region: CASSSGLADTFPSYEQYV. CDR3 nucleotides: TGTGCCAGCAGCTCCGGACTAGCCGATACGTTCCCATCCTACGAGCAGTACGTC.

The chain joins TRBV24-1 to TRBJ2-2; the match to TRBD1 covers 7 bases. V was pared by 4 bases and J by 6 bases, with 4 bases of the junction left unmatched. In germline, CDR1 is KGHDR, CDR2 SFDVKD. The CDR3 spans 14 residues. The CDR3 sequence: CATSDPDRAGELFF. The CDR3 coding sequence is TGTGCCACCAGTGACCCAGACAGGGCCGGGGAGCTGTTTTTT.

This clonotype was seen only a few times. Compared with germline, one end of the junction differs, possibly owing to a read error. The J gene is TRBJ2-1, the V gene TRBV7-2; 9 bases are a match to TRBD2. This CDR3 is 18 amino acids long. CDR1 and CDR2 from the germline V gene are SGHTA and FQGNSA. CDR3 amino acids: CASSLVPPGAGGGNGQFF. In nucleotides, the CDR3 is TGTGCCAGCAGCTTGGTTCCCCCGGGAGCGGGGGGCGGGAATGGGCAGTTCTTC.

The rearrangement joins TRBV5-1 to TRBJ2-7; 9 nucleotides align to TRBD2. The V gene end was trimmed by 4 bases and the J gene end by 1 base; junction bases not matched to a gene: 6. Germline V lookup: CDR1 SGHRS, CDR2 YFSETQ. CDR3 length: 15 residues. CDR3 in DNA: TGCGCCAGCAGCCAAGCGGGGGGTTCGTCCTACGAGCAGTACTTC. Encoded protein: CASSQAGGSSYEQYF.

This clonotype was observed a handful of times. The rearrangement links TRBV6-1 to TRBJ2-7; a possible D gene is TRBD2 (5 bases). The CDR3 has 13 residues. CDR1 is MNHNS and CDR2 is SASEGT in the germline V gene. The V end was cut by 2 bases, the J end by 4 bases, with 9 bases between. The CDR3 sequence: CASSEPGLYEQYV. In DNA, the CDR3 is TGTGCCAGCAGTGAACCGGGGTTGTACGAGCAGTACGTC.

The chain links TRBV7-2 to TRBJ1-1; maybe TRBD1 (6 bases). Looked up from germline, CDR1 is SGHTA and CDR2 is FQGNSA. The CDR3 runs to 14 residues. Trimming removed 5 bases at V and 4 bases at J, with 14 bases between. The CDR3 sequence: CASSPYQGITEAFF. CDR3 in DNA: TGTGCCAGCAGCCCCTACCAGGGGATCACTGAAGCTTTCTTT.

This clonotype appeared a few times. CDR3 protein: CASSFRRDAPLETQYF. In DNA, the CDR3 is TGTGCCAGCAGCTTCCGCCGGGACGCACCTCTAGAGACCCAGTACTTC. V gene TRBV5-5 combines with J gene TRBJ2-5; either TRBD1 or TRBD2 may fit D (5 bases each). The germline V gene has CDR1 SGHKS and CDR2 YYEKEE (reference sequence). The CDR3 consists of 16 residues. Trimming shortened V by 2 bases and J by 4 bases, and 18 bases separated the two germline ends.

V gene TRBV27 combines with J gene TRBJ1-5; TRBD1 is a possible D gene (5 bases). V was cut by 3 bases and J by 6 bases, with 9 bases left in between. This CDR3 has 13 residues. Germline V gene sequence: CDR1 MNHEY, CDR2 SMNVEV (reference sequence). CDR3 DNA: TGTGCCAGCAGTTTCATGGGGGGTCAGCCCCAGCATTTT. This translates into CASSFMGGQPQHF.

This clonotype was detected a few times. This sequence joins TRBV6-1 and TRBJ2-5; D is possibly TRBD2 (6 bases). V was trimmed by 4 bases and J by 5 bases, leaving 14 bases between them. The CDR3 has 14 residues. Germline V gives CDR1 MNHNS, CDR2 SASEGT. In DNA, the CDR3 is TGTGCCAGCAGTGGACTAGTGGCGGGGGAGACCCAGTACTTC. It yields the protein CASSGLVAGETQYF.

The chain has TRBV5-1 and TRBJ1-1; no clear D gene. Trimming took 4 bases from V and 4 from J, leaving 23 bases between them. The CDR3 has 17 amino acids. Germline V lookup: CDR1 SGHRS, CDR2 YFSETQ. The CDR3 reads CASSLMENGALGTEAFF. CDR3 coding DNA: TGCGCCAGCAGCCTGATGGAGAACGGTGCCTTAGGCACTGAAGCTTTCTTT.

This clonotype came up a few times. The chain combines TRBV7-2 with TRBJ2-5; 9 bases map to TRBD2. The V and J ends lost 1 base and 6 bases, in that order; junction bases with no gene match: 9. Germline V lookup: CDR1 SGHTA, CDR2 FQGNSA. The CDR3 has 16 residues. CDR3 nucleotide sequence: TGTGCCAGCAGCTTAGAGGTGCGGGGGGGCATGAAGACCCAGTACTTC. Amino acids: CASSLEVRGGMKTQYF. The whole variable domain, filled in from reference TRBV7-2 and TRBJ2-5, reads GAGVSQSPSNKVTEKGKDVELRCDPISGHTALYWYRQSLGQGLEFLIYFQGNSAPDKSGLPSDRFSAERTGGSVSTLTIQRTQQEDSAVYLCASSLEVRGGMKTQYFGPGTRLLVL.

In its sample, this clonotype was seen a few times. CDR3 region: CASSRPGQGATNEKLFF. In nucleotides, the CDR3 is TGCGCCAGCAGCCGCCCGGGACAGGGGGCGACTAATGAAAAACTGTTTTTT. This chain links TRBV4-1 with TRBJ1-4, with 12 positions matching TRBD1. J gave up 2 bases and V 4 bases, and 5 bases lay outside the gene matches. The length of the CDR3 is 17 residues. Germline CDR1 MGHRA, CDR2 YSYEKL.

This CDR3 reads CASSLSRGIGQPQHF. The CDR3 nucleotides are TGTGCCAGCAGCTTAAGCAGGGGAATAGGGCAGCCCCAGCATTTT. The chain joins TRBV7-2 to TRBJ1-5; TRBD1 might be the D (6 bases). Germline-derived CDR1 and CDR2 are SGHTA and FQGNSA. The CDR3 is 15 residues long. The ends were cut back, 2 bases at V and 7 bases at J, with 15 bases in the middle.

This clonotype was detected ten times or more. The chain recombines TRBV7-9 with TRBJ2-1, with D unclear. The CDR3 sequence is 10 residues long. V was clipped by 5 bases and J by 8 bases, with 4 bases between them. Germline loops: CDR1 SEHNR, CDR2 FQNEAQ (reference sequence). In DNA form, the CDR3 reads TGTGCCAGCAGCGGGGATGAGCAGTTCTTC. Residues: CASSGDEQFF.

This clonotype was detected many times. This chain links TRBV21-1 with TRBJ2-7; TRBD1 is taken as the D call from the table, unchecked against the DNA. TRBV21-1 is a known pseudogene. The CDR3 is made up of 16 amino acids. The CDR3 nucleotides read TGTGCCAGCAGCAAGCCCGGGACCGAATTCTCCTACGAGCAGTACGTC. Its translation is CASSKPGTEFSYEQYV.

V usage is TRBV5-5 and J usage is TRBJ2-1; 10 bases align to TRBD2. Germline assignment: CDR1 SGHKS and CDR2 YYEKEE (reference sequence). Unmatched junction bases numbered 5, after V lost 0 bases and J lost 8 bases. The CDR3 has 15 amino acids. Here the CDR3 reads CASSLERGGLHEQFF. As DNA, the CDR3 is TGTGCCAGCAGCTTGGAGCGGGGGGGCCTCCATGAGCAGTTCTTC.

The rearrangement uses TRBV18 and TRBJ2-5, with 7 bases fitting TRBD1. Germline V gene lookup returns CDR1 KGHSH and CDR2 LQKENI. With 2 bases clipped from V and 3 bases from J, the junction kept 3 bases outside the gene matches. The CDR3 extends over 14 amino acids. In nucleotides, the CDR3 is TGTGCCAGCTCACCAGGACAGGTCGAAGAGACCCAGTACTTC. This sequence encodes CASSPGQVEETQYF. Supplemented by reference TRBV18 and TRBJ2-5, the full variable domain reads NAGVMQNPRHLVRRRGQEARLRCSPMKGHSHVYWYRQLPEEGLKFMVYLQKENIIDESGMPKERFSAEFPKEGPSILRIQQVVRGDSAAYFCASSPGQVEETQYFGPGTRLLVL.

The sample holds a few counts of this clonotype. The chain uses TRBV5-1 and TRBJ2-6; perhaps TRBD1 as D (7 bases). The CDR3 is made up of 16 amino acids. Trimming cost V 0 bases and J 3 bases, with 10 bases left between them. Germline CDR1 SGHRS, CDR2 YFSETQ. The CDR3: CASSLGRGRGANVLTF. The CDR3 DNA reads TGCGCCAGCAGCTTGGGGAGGGGGCGTGGGGCCAACGTCCTGACTTTC.

The chain combines TRBV15 with TRBJ1-2, with D perhaps matching TRBD1 (5 bases). Germline V gene data show CDR1 as LNHNV and CDR2 as YYDKDF (reference sequence). The CDR3 extends over 16 amino acids. V was cut by 3 bases and J by 4 bases, with 18 bases left in between. CDR3 loop: CATSSRRDGLPYGYTF. In DNA form, the CDR3 reads TGTGCCACCAGCAGTAGACGGGACGGCCTTCCCTATGGCTACACCTTC.

The rearrangement links TRBV24-1 to TRBJ2-3; 7 bases are shared with TRBD1. Germline V gene data show CDR1 as KGHDR and CDR2 as SFDVKD. V lost 4 bases and J lost 2; bases outside the gene matches: 5. This CDR3 is 15 amino acids long. CDR3 residues: CATSDRQGFTDTQYF. CDR3 nucleotide sequence: TGTGCCACCAGTGACCGACAGGGATTCACAGATACGCAGTATTTT.